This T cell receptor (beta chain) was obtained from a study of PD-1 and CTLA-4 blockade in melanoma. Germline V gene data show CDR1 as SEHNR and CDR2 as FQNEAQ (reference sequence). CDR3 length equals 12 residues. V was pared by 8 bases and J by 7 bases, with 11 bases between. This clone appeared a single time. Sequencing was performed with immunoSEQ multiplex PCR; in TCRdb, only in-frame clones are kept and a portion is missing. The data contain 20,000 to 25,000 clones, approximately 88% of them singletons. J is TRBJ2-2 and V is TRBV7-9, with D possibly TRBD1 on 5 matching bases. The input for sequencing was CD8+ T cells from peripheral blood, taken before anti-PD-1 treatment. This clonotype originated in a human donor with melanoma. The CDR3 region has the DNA TGTGCCAGCCAGGGAAGGGTCGGGGAGCTGTTTTTT. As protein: CASQGRVGELFF. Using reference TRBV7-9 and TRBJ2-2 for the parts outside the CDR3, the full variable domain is DTGVSQNPRHKITKRGQNVTFRCDPISEHNRLYWYRQTLGQGPEFLTYFQNEAQLEKSRLLSDRFSAERPKGSFSTLEIQRTEQGDSAMYLCASQGRVGELFFGEGSRLTVL.